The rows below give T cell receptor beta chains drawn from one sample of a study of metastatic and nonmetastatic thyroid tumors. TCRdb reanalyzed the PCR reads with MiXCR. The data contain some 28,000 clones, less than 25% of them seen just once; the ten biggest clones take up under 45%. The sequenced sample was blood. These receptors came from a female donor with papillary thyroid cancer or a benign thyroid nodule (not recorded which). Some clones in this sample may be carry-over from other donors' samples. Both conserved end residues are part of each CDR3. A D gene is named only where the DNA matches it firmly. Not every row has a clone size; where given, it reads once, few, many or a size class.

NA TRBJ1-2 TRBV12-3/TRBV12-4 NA CASTGSTKYGYTF TGTGCCAGTACCGGGAGCACTAAATATGGCTACACCTTC
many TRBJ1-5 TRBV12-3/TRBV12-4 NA CASSPVQGVSSSNQPQHF TGTGCCAGCAGTCCGGTACAGGGAGTTAGTTCAAGCAATCAGCCCCAGCATTTT
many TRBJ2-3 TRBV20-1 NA CSGQRSSTDTQYF TGCAGTGGACAGCGATCGAGCACAGATACGCAGTATTTT
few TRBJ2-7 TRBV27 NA CASSSIDSPSLGEQYF TGTGCCAGCAGTTCAATCGACAGCCCGAGTTTGGGCGAGCAGTACTTC
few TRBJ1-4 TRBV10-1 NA CASSPGRASNEKLFF TGCGCCAGCAGCCCGGGGCGGGCGTCAAATGAAAAACTGTTTTTT
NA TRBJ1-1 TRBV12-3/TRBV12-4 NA CASIPWISAGSYTEAFF TGTGCCAGCATCCCTTGGATCTCGGCAGGGTCCTACACTGAAGCTTTCTTT
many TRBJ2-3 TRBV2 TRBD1 CASSTGLLDTQYF TGTGCCAGCTCGACAGGGTTACTGGATACGCAGTATTTT
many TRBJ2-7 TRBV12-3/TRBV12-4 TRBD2 CASGSSRFGGGAYEQYF TGTGCCAGCGGATCGAGTCGGTTTGGCGGGGGGGCTTACGAGCAGTACTTC
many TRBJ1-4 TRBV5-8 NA CASSLSRGATNEKLFF TGTGCCAGCAGCCTAAGCCGAGGGGCAACTAATGAAAAACTGTTTTTT
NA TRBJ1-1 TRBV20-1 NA CSAREGGRGGNTEAFF TGCAGTGCTAGAGAGGGGGGAAGAGGGGGAAACACTGAAGCTTTCTTT
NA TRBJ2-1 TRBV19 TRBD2 CASSHGTIGGQFF TGTGCCAGTAGTCACGGGACTATCGGTGGGCAGTTCTTC
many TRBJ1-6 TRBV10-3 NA CAISEENSPLHF TGTGCCATCAGTGAGGAGAATTCACCCCTCCACTTT
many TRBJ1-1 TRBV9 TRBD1 CASSADRVRTEAFF TGTGCCAGCAGCGCAGACAGGGTCCGCACTGAAGCTTTCTTT
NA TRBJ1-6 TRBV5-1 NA CASSLVWQPNSPLHF TGCGCCAGCAGCTTGGTGTGGCAGCCAAATTCACCCCTCCACTTT
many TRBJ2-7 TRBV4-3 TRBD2 CASSQDTSGYEQYF TGCGCCAGCAGCCAGGATACTAGCGGGTACGAGCAGTACTTC
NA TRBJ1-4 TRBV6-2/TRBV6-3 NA CASEGGGRGPRYTDNEKLFF TGTGCCAGCGAGGGGGGCGGCAGGGGCCCGCGTTACACCGATAATGAAAAACTGTTTTTT
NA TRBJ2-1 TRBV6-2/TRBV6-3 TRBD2 CASTLQASGSRFF TGTGCCAGCACCCTACAGGCCAGCGGGAGTAGGTTCTTC
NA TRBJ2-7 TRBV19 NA CASSITGWGEQYF TGTGCCAGTAGTATAACAGGGTGGGGCGAGCAGTACTTC
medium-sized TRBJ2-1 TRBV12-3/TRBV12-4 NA CASSSGVRGYNEQFF TGTGCCAGCAGTTCTGGGGTAAGGGGGTACAATGAGCAGTTCTTC
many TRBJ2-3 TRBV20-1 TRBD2 CSARDGQVSGGGSTDTQYF TGCAGTGCTAGAGATGGACAGGTTAGCGGGGGAGGGAGCACAGATACGCAGTATTTT
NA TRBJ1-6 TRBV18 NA CASSPNSGPPLHF TGTGCCAGCTCACCAAATTCCGGACCACCCCTCCACTTT
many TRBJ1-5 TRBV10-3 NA CATSQVVGDSNQPQHF TGTGCCACCTCCCAAGTGGTGGGGGATAGCAATCAGCCCCAGCATTTT
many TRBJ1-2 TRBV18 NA CASSPGPEFDGYTF TGTGCCAGCTCACCAGGTCCAGAGTTCGACGGCTACACCTTC
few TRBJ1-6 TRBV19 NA CASSDSYNSPLHF TGTGCCAGTAGTGACAGCTATAATTCACCCCTCCACTTT
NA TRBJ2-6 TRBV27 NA CTSTSNRGDSGANVLTF TGTACCAGCACCTCAAATCGAGGAGACTCTGGGGCCAACGTCCTGACTTTC
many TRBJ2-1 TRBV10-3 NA CAISPGTYNEQFF TGTGCCATCAGTCCCGGGACCTACAATGAGCAGTTCTTC
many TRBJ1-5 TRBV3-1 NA CASSPEAGGSNQPQHF TGTGCCAGCAGCCCCGAGGCGGGCGGGAGCAATCAGCCCCAGCATTTT
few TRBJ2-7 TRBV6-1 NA CASSHRLGFGSYEQYF TGTGCCAGCAGCCACCGGTTGGGGTTCGGCTCCTACGAGCAGTACTTC
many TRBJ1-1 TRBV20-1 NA CSALMATEAFF TGCAGTGCTCTGATGGCCACTGAAGCTTTCTTT
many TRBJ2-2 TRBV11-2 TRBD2 CASSLVGGGHTGELFF TGTGCCAGCAGCTTAGTTGGCGGGGGACACACCGGGGAGCTGTTTTTT
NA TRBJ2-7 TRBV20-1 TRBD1 CSARDGTGPMGEQYF TGCAGTGCTAGAGACGGGACAGGGCCCATGGGCGAGCAGTACTTC
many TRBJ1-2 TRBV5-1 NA CASRGTTIPGEGYTF TGCGCCAGCAGGGGAACCACTATCCCCGGAGAAGGCTACACCTTC
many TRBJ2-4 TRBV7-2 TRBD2 CASSSQWGGEPKNIQYF TGTGCCAGCAGCTCCCAGTGGGGGGGGGAACCCAAAAACATTCAGTACTTC
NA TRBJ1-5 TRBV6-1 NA CASSGDSHQPQHF TGTGCCAGCAGTGGGGACTCACATCAGCCCCAGCATTTT
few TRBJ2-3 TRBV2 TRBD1 CASDGDRVNTDTQYF TGTGCCAGCGACGGGGACAGGGTTAACACAGATACGCAGTATTTT
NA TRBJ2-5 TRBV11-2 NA CASSPLQGRETQYF TGTGCCAGCAGCCCTTTGCAAGGACGGGAGACCCAGTACTTC
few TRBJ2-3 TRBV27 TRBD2 CASNGLAGRNTQYF TGTGCCAGCAATGGACTAGCGGGGAGAAATACGCAGTATTTT
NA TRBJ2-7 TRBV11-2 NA CASSLGRSYEQYF TGTGCCAGCAGCTTGGGACGTTCCTACGAGCAGTACTTC
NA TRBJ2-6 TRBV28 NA CASSAEGGANVLTF TGTGCCAGCAGCGCCGAGGGAGGGGCCAACGTCCTGACTTTC
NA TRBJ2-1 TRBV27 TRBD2 CASSVTGGSDEQFF TGTGCCAGCTCCGTGACTGGCGGGAGTGATGAGCAGTTCTTC
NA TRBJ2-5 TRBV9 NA CASSYSDGQETQYF TGTGCCAGCAGCTACTCAGACGGGCAAGAGACCCAGTACTTC
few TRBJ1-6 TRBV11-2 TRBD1 CASSGGGGAYNSPLHF TGTGCCAGCAGCGGTGGAGGGGGCGCCTATAATTCACCCCTCCACTTT
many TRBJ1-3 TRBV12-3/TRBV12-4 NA CASSYRLSSGNTIYF TGTGCCAGCAGTTACAGGCTAAGCTCGGGAAACACCATATATTTT
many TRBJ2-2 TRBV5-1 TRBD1 CASSWGQGYTGELFF TGCGCCAGCAGCTGGGGACAGGGCTACACCGGGGAGCTGTTTTTT
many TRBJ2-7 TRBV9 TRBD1 CASSTSGTGRYEQYF TGTGCCAGCAGCACATCCGGGACAGGAAGGTACGAGCAGTACTTC
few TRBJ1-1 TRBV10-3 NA CAISELGVENTEAFF TGTGCCATCAGTGAGTTGGGGGTCGAGAACACTGAAGCTTTCTTT
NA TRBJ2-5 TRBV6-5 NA CASSYFGASQETQYF TGTGCCAGCAGTTACTTCGGGGCCAGTCAAGAGACCCAGTACTTC
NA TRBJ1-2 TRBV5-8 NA CASSLRGSDYGYTF TGTGCCAGCAGCTTAAGGGGGTCGGACTATGGCTACACCTTC
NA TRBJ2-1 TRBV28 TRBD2 CASSRAGGTYNEQFF TGTGCCAGCAGTAGGGCGGGAGGCACCTACAATGAGCAGTTCTTC
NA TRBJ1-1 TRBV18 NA CASSPSMNTEDFF TGTGCCAGCTCACCATCGATGAACACTGAAGATTTCTTT
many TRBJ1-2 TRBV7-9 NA CASSLGTDRGYTF TGTGCCAGCAGCTTGGGGACCGACCGAGGCTACACCTTC
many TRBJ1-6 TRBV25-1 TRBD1 CASSPGTAIYNSPLHF TGTGCCAGCAGTCCAGGGACAGCGATTTATAATTCACCCCTCCACTTT
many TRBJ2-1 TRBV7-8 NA CASSSHLGSGNEQFF TGTGCCAGCAGCTCCCATCTAGGGAGCGGGAATGAGCAGTTCTTC
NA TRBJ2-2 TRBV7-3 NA CASSPSNTGELFF TGTGCCAGCAGCCCATCGAACACCGGGGAGCTGTTTTTT
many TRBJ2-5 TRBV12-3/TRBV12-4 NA CASSSSRQTQYF TGTGCCAGCAGTTCCAGCAGGCAGACCCAGTACTTC
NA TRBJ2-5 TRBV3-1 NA CASSFSLWNQETQYF TGTGCCAGCAGCTTCTCGTTGTGGAACCAAGAGACCCAGTACTTC
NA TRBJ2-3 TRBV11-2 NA CASSLGLNRPPSTDTQYF TGTGCCAGCAGCTTAGGGTTGAACAGGCCACCAAGCACAGATACGCAGTATTTT
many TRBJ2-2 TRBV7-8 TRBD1 CASSFMTGSNTGELFF TGTGCCAGCAGCTTCATGACAGGGAGCAACACCGGGGAGCTGTTTTTT
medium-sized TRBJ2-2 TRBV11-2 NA CASSLDVDRELFF TGTGCCAGCAGCTTAGATGTGGACAGGGAGCTGTTTTTT